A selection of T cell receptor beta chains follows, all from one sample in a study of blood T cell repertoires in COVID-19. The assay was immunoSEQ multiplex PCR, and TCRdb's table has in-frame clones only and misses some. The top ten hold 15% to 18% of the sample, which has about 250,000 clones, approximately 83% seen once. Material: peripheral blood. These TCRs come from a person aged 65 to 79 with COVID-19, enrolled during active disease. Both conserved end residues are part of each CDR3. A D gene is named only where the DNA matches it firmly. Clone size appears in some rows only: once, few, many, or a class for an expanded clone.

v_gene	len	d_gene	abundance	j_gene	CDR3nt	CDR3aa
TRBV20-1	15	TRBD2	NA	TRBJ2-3	TGCAGTGCTAGTAGGGCTAGCGGTAGCACAGATACGCAGTATTTT	CSASRASGSTDTQYF
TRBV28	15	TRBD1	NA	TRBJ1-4	TGTGCCAGCAGTGATCAGGGGGCGCTTTATGAAAAACTGTTTTTT	CASSDQGALYEKLFF
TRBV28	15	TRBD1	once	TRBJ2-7	TGTGCCAGTAAATCACAGGGGATCGAGTCCTACGAGCAGTACTTC	CASKSQGIESYEQYF
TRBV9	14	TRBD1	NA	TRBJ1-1	TGTGCCAGCAGCCCCGTAGGACAGGGCGTAAAAGCTTTCTTT	CASSPVGQGVKAFF
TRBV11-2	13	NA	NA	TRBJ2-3	TGTGCCAGCAGCTTTGGAGCTGCAGATACGCAGTATTTT	CASSFGAADTQYF
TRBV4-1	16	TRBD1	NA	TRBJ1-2	TGCGCCAGCAGCCAAGCAACAGGGGTAGGAAACTATGGCTACACCTTC	CASSQATGVGNYGYTF
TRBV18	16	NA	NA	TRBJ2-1	TGTGCCAGCTCACCCCTTGCGGGGAGCTCCTACAATGAGCAGTTCTTC	CASSPLAGSSYNEQFF
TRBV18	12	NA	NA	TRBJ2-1	TGTGCCAGCTCACCAAACAGGGATGAGCAGTTCTTC	CASSPNRDEQFF
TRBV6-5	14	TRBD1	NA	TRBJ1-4	TGTGCCAGCAGCGGACAGGGGGAGGGGGAAAAACTGTTTTTT	CASSGQGEGEKLFF
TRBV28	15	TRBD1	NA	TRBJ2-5	TGTGCCAGCAGTGAGGACAGGCCTCTGGGAGAGACCCAGTACTTC	CASSEDRPLGETQYF
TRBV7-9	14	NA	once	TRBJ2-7	TGTGCCAGCAGCTCGAACAGTTTCCCCTACGAGCAGTACTTC	CASSSNSFPYEQYF
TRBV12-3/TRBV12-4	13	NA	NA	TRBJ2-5	TGTGCCAGCAGCCCCATATTCTACGAGACCCAGTACTTC	CASSPIFYETQYF
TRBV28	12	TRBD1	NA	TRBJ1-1	TGTGCCAGCAGTAATAACAGGGGTGAAGCTTTCTTT	CASSNNRGEAFF
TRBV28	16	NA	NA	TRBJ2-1	TGTGCCAGCAGACTCCGGGACACGAGCTCCTACAATGAGCAGTTCTTC	CASRLRDTSSYNEQFF
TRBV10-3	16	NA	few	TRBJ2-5	TGTGCCATCAGTGAGATGGCCAACCCGACGGGGGAGACCCAGTACTTC	CAISEMANPTGETQYF